This T cell receptor beta chain was sequenced for a study of Ad26.COV2.S vaccination and SARS-CoV-2 variants. Overall study context: It was the COV1001 Ad26.COV2.S trial arm that included the donor. Donor got 5x10^10 or 1x10^11 viral particles of Ad26.COV2.S. The study, taken as a whole, reports: After vaccination, substantial breadth of spike-specific CD8+ and CD4+ responses was reported.

Assay used: immunoSEQ multiplex PCR; TCRdb lists only in-frame clones, some missing. The sample has around 450,000 clones, approximately 92% seen once. Described treatment: roughly 18 received Ad26.COV2.S at low or high dose, single or two shots; 5 received placebo; per-sample allocation not given. At day 63 after the first vaccine or placebo injection, samples were drawn. This clone was seen a single time. The antigen remains undetermined. CDR1 is SGHVS and CDR2 is FQNEAQ in the germline V gene. This CDR3 has 15 amino acids. With 6 bases removed from V and 1 base from J, the gap between germline ends came to 14 bases.

This clonotype was obtained from a person aged 18-60 years who received the Ad26.COV2.S COVID-19 vaccine or a placebo. The rearrangement links TRBV7-8 to TRBJ2-3, with D hard to call. The source was peripheral blood, collected in a trial of Ad26.COV2.S vaccine versus placebo. The CDR3 here is CASRMWGDGTDTQYF. For the CDR3, the DNA is TGTGCCAGCAGGATGTGGGGTGATGGCACAGATACGCAGTATTTT.